This TCR beta chain was documented in a study of technical replicates of blood from a handful of donors (TCRdb year 2017). The CDR3, from cysteine to phenylalanine, totals 15 residues. This entry keeps only the CDR3 DNA: 45 bases, framed from base 1. Taken from the germline V gene, the CDR1 and CDR2 loops are SGHDT and YYEEEE. V and J lose 1 base and 0 bases, and a span of 10 bases separates them. Library prep was done by the immunoSEQ multiplex PCR assay. TCRdb stores this immuneACCESS table with in-frame sequences only. Part of the clones is absent; in the studies checked, under half of the shortfall reflects unresolved V genes, and no reason is known for the rest. For this sample the table gives about 66,000 clones, of which approximately 90% were detected only once. The biggest ten clones account for under 0.5% of the sample. This clone was picked up a small number of times. Its antigen is not yet known. No base quality information exists; no much larger clone differs at one position.

The sample was T cells isolated from PBMCs. This TCR derives from a human donor in good health. The sequence links TRBV5-6 to TRBJ1-1, with no confidently assigned D gene. At the DNA level, the sequence is TGTGCCAGCAGCTTGTATAACCAGGTGAACACTGAAGCTTTCTTT. Translation gives CASSLYNQVNTEAFF.